This T cell receptor (beta chain) was recorded in a study of neurological immune-mediated disorders. Study results and caveats: HTLV-1-associated myelopathy had the most TCR clonal expansion, whereas multiple sclerosis had the least (lower than in healthy controls).

Specified time point: longitudinal time-point 1 (baseline). The CDR3 loop spans 14 amino acids. The germline V gene has CDR1 LGHDT and CDR2 YNNKEL (reference sequence). Trimming removed 2 bases from V and 5 bases from J, with 10 bases in between. Using its own MiXCR run on the 5' RACE reads, TCRdb lists one record per CDR3 protein. The table lists tens of thousands of distinct CDR3 sequences, about 10% of them singletons, with 6.6% in the top ten. This clonotype turned up a few times. Its antigen remains unknown. The V and J genes are TRBV3-1 and TRBJ2-1; D might be TRBD1 (5 bases). The clonotype was recovered from a male donor with HTLV-1-associated myelopathy (HAM/TSP). Sequencing used PBMCs. CDR3 residues: CASSQQGFNNEQFF. CDR3 bases: TGTGCCAGCAGCCAACAGGGCTTTAACAATGAGCAGTTCTTC.